A single sample gave rise to the 8 T cell receptor beta chains below, sequenced in a study of cytotoxic CD8 clonotypes in ibrutinib-treated CLL. Clones were read by immunoSEQ multiplex PCR, and TCRdb kept only the in-frame ones, dropping some. The sample has about 300,000 clones, 67% seen once. Sequenced here: PBMCs, sampled after 36 months of ibrutinib treatment. The source of these receptors is a human donor with chronic lymphocytic leukemia.

This clone was found once. The chain recombines TRBV25-1 with TRBJ2-3; no firm D call. Germline V lookup: CDR1 MGHDK, CDR2 SYGVNS. V was clipped by 7 bases and J by 0 bases, with 5 bases between them. There are 12 residues in the CDR3. In nucleotides, the CDR3 is TGTGCCAGCACGTACAGCACAGATACGCAGTATTTT. Its translation is CASTYSTDTQYF.

The V and J genes are TRBV15 and TRBJ2-7; D remains ambiguous. With 3 bases removed from V and 2 bases from J, the gap between germline ends came to 17 bases. Germline lookup yields CDR1 LNHNV and CDR2 YYDKDF (reference sequence). The CDR3 length is 16 residues. CDR3 sequence (DNA): TGTGCCACCAGCAGCCACTCCCTCGGACGCCCCTACGAGCAGTACTTC. Translating it yields CATSSHSLGRPYEQYF.

The genes are TRBV5-1 and TRBJ2-1; D call uncertain. V was clipped by 0 bases and J by 3 bases, with 10 bases between them. CDR1 is SGHRS and CDR2 is YFSETQ in the germline V gene. The CDR3 consists of 15 residues. CDR3 loop: CASSLAYGVYNEQFF. CDR3 DNA sequence: TGCGCCAGCAGCTTGGCGTATGGGGTCTACAATGAGCAGTTCTTC.

The table lists this clone with a few counts. The chain employs TRBV6-1 and TRBJ2-3, with D possibly TRBD2 on 5 matching bases. The CDR3 spans 15 residues. Germline-derived CDR1 and CDR2 are MNHNS and SASEGT. V lost 4 bases to trimming and J lost 0 bases, with 11 bases between them. This chain's CDR3 is CASSVRVSSTDTQYF. CDR3 nucleotides: TGTGCCAGCAGTGTGAGGGTCTCGAGCACAGATACGCAGTATTTT.

The gene calls are TRBV6-4 and TRBJ2-3, with a possible D match to TRBD2 (6 bases). Deletions cut 2 bases from V and 5 bases from J, with 8 bases between. Germline values: CDR1 MRHNA, CDR2 SNTAGT. The CDR3 extends over 13 amino acids. CDR3 protein: CASSDGREDTQYF. The CDR3 nucleotides read TGTGCCAGCAGTGACGGGCGGGAAGATACGCAGTATTTT.

The CDR3 sequence: CASSSDRFTDTQYF. The CDR3 DNA reads TGTGCCAGCAGCTCGGACAGATTCACAGATACGCAGTATTTT. V is TRBV11-2 and J is TRBJ2-3; tentative D call: TRBD1 (6 bases). V dropped 4 bases and J dropped 2 bases, with 10 bases sitting between them. Germline CDR1 SGHAT, CDR2 FQNNGV. The CDR3 is 14 residues long.

This clone was counted between two and nine times. The genes are TRBV11-2 and TRBJ2-3; D is possibly TRBD1 (6 bases). V shed 6 bases and J shed 4 bases, with 14 bases lying between them. The germline V gene encodes CDR1 SGHAT and CDR2 FQNNGV. The CDR3 is 14 residues long. The CDR3 protein is CASSLTGNSDTQYF. CDR3 nucleotide sequence: TGTGCCAGCAGTCTCACAGGGAATTCAGATACGCAGTATTTT.

The chain links TRBV28 to TRBJ1-2; no definite D call. V lost 6 bases and J lost 6, with 17 bases in between. The germline V gene has CDR1 MDHEN and CDR2 SYDVKM. This CDR3 has 14 residues. Written as DNA, the CDR3 is TGTGCCAGCAGCCCTAGAGGCCCACTGGATGGCTACACCTTC. Translated: CASSPRGPLDGYTF.